Included here is one T cell receptor (beta chain) sequence, with context. This record comes from a study of blood T cell repertoires in COVID-19. Libraries were prepared by immunoSEQ multiplex PCR; TCRdb keeps only in-frame clonotypes and omits some of them. There are almost 200,000 clones in the sample; around 85% occur only once, and 0.78% lies in the top ten. CDR1 is SGHTA and CDR2 is FQGNSA in the germline V gene. V was clipped by 5 bases and J by 5 bases; unmatched bases: 8. The CDR3 sequence is 16 residues long. Sequencing used peripheral blood. The chain combines TRBV7-2 with TRBJ2-7; TRBD2 matches at 14 bases. The receptor was isolated from an older woman with acute or convalescent COVID-19. In DNA form, the CDR3 reads TGTGCCAGCAGCAGAGACTTGGGACTAGCGGGAGACGAGCAGTACTTC. Its protein product is CASSRDLGLAGDEQYF. Using reference TRBV7-2 and TRBJ2-7 for the parts outside the CDR3, the full variable domain is GAGVSQSPSNKVTEKGKDVELRCDPISGHTALYWYRQSLGQGLEFLIYFQGNSAPDKSGLPSDRFSAERTGGSVSTLTIQRTQQEDSAVYLCASSRDLGLAGDEQYFGPGTRLTVT.